What follows is one T cell receptor beta chain and its context. These data belong to a study of blood T cell repertoires in COVID-19. The wider study: Researchers got acute and convalescent COVID-19 samples from the United States, Italy and Spain. T cells, B-cell-depleted T cells, or PBMCs provided the cDNA or gDNA that served as material.

In the original processing: By means of reference gene primer amplification, nucleated cell counts were estimated. The data were produced by immunoSEQ multiplex PCR, yet TCRdb's version contains in-frame clones alone and is incomplete. V and J calls and clone size follow that table, whereas D and trimming were derived from the DNA. The data show 45,000 to 70,000 clones, approximately 78% seen once. The CDR3 is 13 amino acids. CDR1 is LNHDA, CDR2 SQIVND, per germline (reference sequence). Trimming removed 7 bases from V and 5 bases from J, with 11 bases in between. The sequence came from a woman aged 80 or older with acute or convalescent COVID-19. The sample comprised peripheral blood. The chain combines TRBV19 with TRBJ2-2; D not resolved. CDR3 DNA: TGTGCCAGTACCCTAACCGGGACCGGGGAGCTGTTTTTT. Residues: CASTLTGTGELFF.